Listed below are T cell receptor beta chains from one sample, sequenced in a study of T cells in Graves' hyperthyroidism and ophthalmopathy. Using its own MiXCR run on the multiplex PCR reads, TCRdb lists one record per CDR3 protein. The repertoire includes a few hundred thousand distinct CDR3 sequences, 22% of them detected once, and around 62% sits in the top ten. Material: blood. The receptor source for this set is a man aged 25-45 years with Graves' ophthalmopathy. Both conserved end residues are part of each CDR3. Fields, in order: D gene, J gene, CDR3 length, V gene, clone size, CDR3 protein, CDR3 DNA. The D gene is left open where the match is weak. Only some rows state a clone size, as once, few, many or a class for expanded clones.

TRBD1 TRBJ1-1 16 TRBV3-1 many CASSLAGGAGNTEAFF TGTGCCAGCAGCCTAGCAGGGGGCGCCGGGAACACTGAAGCTTTCTTT
NA TRBJ2-1 12 TRBV5-8 NA CASSYDGNEQFF TGTGCCAGCAGTTACGACGGTAATGAGCAGTTCTTC
TRBD2 TRBJ2-3 16 TRBV5-1 few CASSLASGSWADTQYF TGCGCCAGCAGCTTGGCTAGCGGGAGTTGGGCAGATACGCAGTATTTT
NA TRBJ2-7 15 TRBV10-3 few CAISPDRSPTYEQYF TGTGCCATCAGTCCCGACAGAAGCCCCACCTACGAGCAGTACTTC
TRBD1 TRBJ2-7 13 TRBV11-3 NA CASSPGTDYEQYF TGTGCCAGCAGCCCCGGGACAGACTACGAGCAGTACTTC
TRBD2 TRBJ2-2 15 TRBV6-2/TRBV6-3 NA CASSYQAGVTGELFF TGTGCCAGCAGTTACCAGGCGGGGGTCACCGGGGAGCTGTTTTTT
TRBD1 TRBJ1-4 14 TRBV27 few CASSQYTGDEKLFF TGTGCCAGCAGTCAATATACAGGGGACGAAAAACTGTTTTTT
TRBD1 TRBJ1-6 16 TRBV5-1 NA CASRLQGGPYNSPLHF TGCGCCAGCAGACTACAGGGGGGGCCCTATAATTCACCCCTCCACTTT
NA TRBJ2-1 15 TRBV9 NA CASSATQTTYNEQFF TGTGCCAGCAGCGCGACCCAAACCACCTACAATGAGCAGTTCTTC
TRBD1 TRBJ1-5 16 TRBV12-3/TRBV12-4 few CASRPRDSLSNQPQHF TGTGCCAGCAGACCCAGGGACAGTTTAAGCAATCAGCCCCAGCATTTT
NA TRBJ1-1 14 TRBV12-5 NA CASGNGHSNTEAFF TGTGCTAGTGGGAACGGACACTCCAACACTGAAGCTTTCTTT
NA TRBJ1-3 17 TRBV12-3/TRBV12-4 few CASSLAGDRSSGNTIYF TGTGCCAGCAGTTTGGCGGGTGATCGAAGCTCTGGAAACACCATATATTTT
NA TRBJ2-2 13 TRBV5-1 NA CASSLNPPGELFF TGCGCCAGCAGCTTGAATCCGCCCGGGGAGCTGTTTTTT
NA TRBJ2-3 16 TRBV7-9 few CASSLDWGGSADTQYF TGTGCCAGCAGCTTAGACTGGGGTGGGTCGGCAGATACGCAGTATTTT
TRBD1 TRBJ1-2 14 TRBV28 many CASSPGQGGYGYTF TGTGCCAGCAGCCCAGGACAGGGTGGCTATGGCTACACCTTC
NA TRBJ1-3 14 TRBV10-2 few CASSEQNSGNTIYF TGCGCCAGCAGTGAACAGAACTCTGGAAACACCATATATTTT
TRBD1 TRBJ1-1 15 TRBV7-8 few CASSLEGATNTEAFF TGTGCCAGCAGCTTAGAGGGGGCCACGAACACTGAAGCTTTCTTT
NA TRBJ1-5 13 TRBV5-1 NA CASSLGQGLPQHF TGCGCCAGCAGCTTGGGGCAGGGATTGCCCCAGCATTTT
TRBD2 TRBJ2-3 16 TRBV20-1 few CSARFPSGRAGDTQYF TGCAGTGCTAGATTCCCTAGCGGGAGGGCGGGAGATACGCAGTATTTT
NA TRBJ2-1 13 TRBV15 few CATSRTSLDEQFF TGTGCCACCAGCAGAACTAGTCTCGATGAGCAGTTCTTC
TRBD1 TRBJ2-2 17 TRBV27 NA CASSFLGTGENTGELFF TGTGCCAGCAGTTTTTTGGGGACAGGAGAAAACACCGGGGAGCTGTTTTTT
TRBD1 TRBJ1-1 14 TRBV6-1 NA CASSVIQGDTEAFF TGTGCCAGCAGTGTAATACAGGGGGACACTGAAGCTTTCTTT
TRBD1 TRBJ2-6 14 TRBV12-3/TRBV12-4 NA CASRQGYGANVLTF TGTGCCAGCAGACAGGGGTATGGGGCCAACGTCCTGACTTTC
TRBD1 TRBJ1-1 17 TRBV11-2 many CASSPRDRPFSNTEAFF TGTGCCAGCAGCCCACGGGACAGGCCTTTTTCAAACACTGAAGCTTTCTTT
TRBD2 TRBJ2-3 15 TRBV7-7 few CASSQSSGSADTQYF TGTGCTAGCAGCCAATCTAGCGGGTCGGCAGATACGCAGTATTTT
TRBD2 TRBJ2-3 13 TRBV29-1 NA CTGGGGGTDTQYF TGCACCGGGGGTGGGGGGGGGACAGATACGCAGTATTTT
NA TRBJ1-2 14 TRBV10-3 once CAISESKGLYGYTF TGTGCCATCAGTGAGTCGAAAGGACTTTATGGCTACACCTTC
NA TRBJ2-7 14 TRBV4-2 NA CASSHGTGSDEQYF TGTGCCAGCAGCCACGGGACCGGGAGCGACGAGCAGTACTTC
TRBD2 TRBJ2-2 16 TRBV11-3 NA CASSFWGRAATGELFF TGTGCCAGCAGCTTCTGGGGGAGGGCCGCGACCGGGGAGCTGTTTTTT
TRBD2 TRBJ2-1 16 TRBV28 NA CASSPGTSGRHYEQFF TGTGCCAGCAGTCCCGGGACTAGCGGGAGGCACTATGAGCAGTTCTTC
NA TRBJ1-2 15 TRBV20-1 few CSVGGTDLNPYGYTF TGCAGTGTAGGGGGGACTGACCTAAATCCTTATGGCTACACCTTC
NA TRBJ1-2 13 TRBV28 many CAGGAGMNYGYTF TGTGCCGGCGGGGCAGGGATGAACTATGGCTACACCTTC
NA TRBJ2-3 14 TRBV2 NA CASSRTRGTDTQYF TGTGCCAGCAGTCGGACCCGGGGAACAGATACGCAGTATTTT
NA TRBJ1-4 13 TRBV20-1 few CSVGPSTNEKLFF TGCAGCGTCGGACCTTCAACTAATGAAAAACTGTTTTTT
NA TRBJ1-1 14 TRBV19 NA CASSIKGQNTEAFF TGTGCCAGTAGTATAAAGGGGCAGAACACTGAAGCTTTCTTT
NA TRBJ1-1 15 TRBV18 NA CASSQGLNVNTEAFF TGTGCCAGCTCACAGGGTTTGAACGTGAACACTGAAGCTTTCTTT
NA TRBJ2-7 14 TRBV30 many CAWKQGLNSYEQYF TGTGCCTGGAAGCAGGGCCTCAACTCCTACGAGCAGTACTTC
NA TRBJ1-3 14 TRBV19 few CASRELGSGNTIYF TGTGCCAGTCGAGAACTGGGTTCTGGAAACACCATATATTTT
NA TRBJ1-5 15 TRBV4-1 NA CASSLLLGRNQPQHF TGCGCCAGCAGCCTACTATTGGGGAGAAATCAGCCCCAGCATTTT
NA TRBJ2-4 14 TRBV27 NA CASSLSSAGNIQYF TGTGCCAGCAGTTTATCGTCAGCCGGAAACATTCAGTACTTC
NA TRBJ2-1 15 TRBV11-3 NA CASSLAGRSRNEQFF TGTGCCAGCAGCTTAGCGGGAAGGAGTAGAAATGAGCAGTTCTTC
TRBD2 TRBJ2-2 16 TRBV19 NA CASSLTSGSIAGELFF TGTGCCAGTAGCCTTACGAGCGGGAGCATTGCTGGGGAGCTGTTTTTT
TRBD1 TRBJ1-1 17 TRBV3-1 NA CASSQGLTGVRNTEAFF TGTGCCAGCAGCCAAGGACTTACAGGGGTTCGGAACACTGAAGCTTTCTTT
NA TRBJ2-5 13 TRBV20-1 NA CSARAPGPGPPYF TGCAGTGCTAGAGCCCCAGGCCCGGGGCCCCCGTACTTC
TRBD2 TRBJ2-7 15 TRBV9 NA CASSPGGLAAYEQYF TGTGCCAGCAGTCCCGGCGGACTAGCGGCCTACGAGCAGTACTTC
NA TRBJ2-6 16 TRBV7-3 few CASSLTGSSGANVLTF TGTGCCAGCAGCTTAACTGGGAGCTCTGGGGCCAACGTCCTGACTTTC
NA TRBJ1-5 13 TRBV24-1 NA CATSGGAIQPQHF TGTGCCACAAGTGGGGGGGCGATTCAGCCCCAGCATTTT
TRBD2 TRBJ2-3 15 TRBV7-2 many CASSLLPSGRDTQYF TGTGCCAGCAGCTTACTTCCTAGCGGGAGAGATACGCAGTATTTT
TRBD1 TRBJ2-5 13 TRBV20-1 NA CSACRQGQETQYF TGCAGTGCCTGTAGACAGGGCCAAGAGACCCAGTACTTC
NA TRBJ1-5 17 TRBV3-1 few CASSQDLGPLSNQPQHF TGTGCCAGCAGCCAAGATCTGGGCCCACTTAGCAATCAGCCCCAGCATTTT
NA TRBJ1-6 14 TRBV27 few CASSSAEYNSPLHF TGTGCCAGCAGTTCGGCAGAATATAATTCACCCCTCCACTTT
NA TRBJ2-7 17 TRBV12-5 many CASGSIRVGTDGYEQYF TGTGCTAGTGGAAGCATCCGAGTAGGGACGGATGGTTACGAGCAGTACTTC
NA TRBJ2-1 11 TRBV28 many CASSSLDQQFF TGTGCCAGCAGTTCCCTGGACCAGCAGTTCTTC
NA TRBJ2-3 11 TRBV12-3/TRBV12-4 many CATSRADTQYF TGTGCCACCTCCCGAGCAGATACGCAGTATTTT